The 5 T cell receptor beta chains below come from one sample, sequenced in a study of blood T cell repertoires in COVID-19. Generated by immunoSEQ multiplex PCR, the TCRdb table keeps only in-frame clones and is missing some. This sample yields some 100,000 clones, of which 92% are seen a single time; roughly 5.9% belongs to the top ten. Sequencing was done on a sample of peripheral blood. Every receptor here comes from a woman aged 60-75 years with active COVID-19.

This chain connects TRBV28 to TRBJ2-7; 10 bases match TRBD1. The CDR3 has 15 residues. Losses at the gene ends were 5 bases for V and 3 bases for J; bases not matched to a gene: 7. Germline V gene sequence: CDR1 MDHEN, CDR2 SYDVKM. CDR3 DNA sequence: TGTGCCAGCAGTCCCGGGACAGGGGAACGCTACGAGCAGTACTTC. Translation: CASSPGTGERYEQYF.

The chain joins TRBV5-1 to TRBJ1-3; D call uncertain. The V gene lost 0 bases and the J gene lost 0 bases, with 16 bases spanning the gap. CDR3 length: 18 residues. The germline CDR1 and CDR2 sequences are SGHRS and YFSETQ. CDR3 DNA: TGCGCCAGCAGCTTGGAGTCTATAACCGGGAGCTCTGGAAACACCATATATTTT. Protein sequence: CASSLESITGSSGNTIYF. Together with reference TRBV5-1 and TRBJ1-3, the CDR3 gives the full variable domain: KAGVTQTPRYLIKTRGQQVTLSCSPISGHRSVSWYQQTPGQGLQFLFEYFSETQRNKGNFPGRFSGRQFSNSRSEMNVSTLELGDSALYLCASSLESITGSSGNTIYFGEGSWLTVV.

The chain combines TRBV5-1 with TRBJ2-7; TRBD1 might be the D (6 bases). The germline CDR1 and CDR2 sequences are SGHRS and YFSETQ. Trimming shortened V by 0 bases and J by 1 base, and 11 bases separated the two germline ends. The CDR3 totals 15 residues. DNA of the CDR3: TGCGCCAGCAGCTTGGCGGGTAGGGGGTCCTACGAGCAGTACTTC. Its protein product is CASSLAGRGSYEQYF.

The chain employs TRBV19 and TRBJ1-1; TRBD1 might be the D (6 bases). V lost 3 bases, J lost 4 bases, and 12 bases lay in between. This CDR3 has 14 amino acids. CDR1 is LNHDA, CDR2 SQIVND, per germline (reference sequence). The CDR3, as DNA: TGTGCCAGTAGTATTGGCGGGGGCTTCACTGAAGCTTTCTTT. It translates to CASSIGGGFTEAFF.

The rearrangement joins TRBV4-1 to TRBJ2-7, with 12 bases identical to TRBD2. Germline CDR1 reads MGHRA; CDR2 reads YSYEKL. This CDR3 comprises 18 residues. The V and J ends lost 4 bases and 1 base, in that order; junction bases with no gene match: 11. The CDR3 DNA reads TGCGCCAGCAGCCGCCGAGCTAGCGGGAGGGCCGAGTCCTACGAGCAGTACTTC. Its translation is CASSRRASGRAESYEQYF.